Reported below is one T cell receptor beta chain. No antigen is known for it. The V gene end was trimmed by 4 bases and the J gene end by 2 bases; junction bases not matched to a gene: 7. Germline V CDR1 and CDR2: SGHDT, YYEEEE. The CDR3 consists of 15 residues. The method was immunoSEQ multiplex PCR; TCRdb's version includes in-frame clones alone and lacks a portion of them. Here the sample spans more than 65,000 clones, 94% being singletons. These data are taken from a study of T cell clonotyping in hematopoietic cell transplantation. Notes on the study in general: Graft donor and pretransplant recipient Inverse Simpson Index values predicted broader posttransplant TCR diversity.

The chain combines TRBV5-6 with TRBJ2-3; 7 nucleotides agree with TRBD1. Sample: peripheral blood mononuclear cells. The origin of this receptor is a man aged 45-65 years in good health. Some clones in this sample may be carry-over from other donors' samples. The CDR3 sequence: CASSRTGLNTDTQYF. The CDR3 nucleotides are TGTGCCAGCAGCCGGACAGGTTTGAACACAGATACGCAGTATTTT.